This T cell receptor beta chain stems from a study of T cells in tumors and immune-related adverse events. CDR3 length: 15 amino acids. Germline CDR1 and CDR2: MDHEN and SYDVKM. V lost 2 bases to trimming and J lost 3 bases, with 11 bases between them. Method: immunoSEQ multiplex PCR; TCRdb's copy keeps in-frame clones and lacks some. The sample records around 4,200 clones, more than 75% being singletons. The chain links TRBV28 to TRBJ2-1; TRBD1 might be the D (6 bases). This TCR was sampled from a female donor with metastatic renal cell carcinoma. The source material was skin tissue, sampled from a patient treated with anti-PD-1 therapy. This CDR3 reads CASSLVYRDYNEQFF. The CDR3 coding sequence is TGTGCCAGCAGTTTAGTCTACAGGGACTACAATGAGCAGTTCTTC.